This passage covers 24 T cell receptor beta chains from one sample sequenced in a study of T cell changes during pregnancy in multiple sclerosis. The table came from immunoSEQ multiplex PCR; TCRdb's copy has only in-frame clones and leaves some out. The sample carries 60,000 to 65,000 clones, about 92% recorded once. The sample here was peripheral blood, taken in the second trimester of pregnancy. These receptors were taken from a female donor in good health, enrolled as a control in a pregnancy study.

This chain joins TRBV27 and TRBJ2-6; TRBD1 is a possible D gene (6 bases). Germline V lookup: CDR1 MNHEY, CDR2 SMNVEV (reference sequence). With 1 base removed from V and 0 bases from J, the gap between germline ends came to 13 bases. The CDR3 length is 18 residues. CDR3 region: CASSLWGTLSSGANVLTF. The CDR3 bases are TGTGCCAGCAGTTTATGGGGGACACTGAGCTCTGGGGCCAACGTCCTGACTTTC.

This clone was seen a single time. The chain is built from TRBV28 and TRBJ1-1, with TRBD1 matching 8 bases. CDR1 and CDR2 (germline): MDHEN, SYDVKM. The CDR3 covers 15 residues. The junction had 8 bases not matched to a gene; V was cut back by 7 bases and J by 1 base. The CDR3 DNA reads TGTGCCAGCACCTCCCCAGGGGGCACGAACACTGAAGCTTTCTTT. It specifies CASTSPGGTNTEAFF. Full variable domain (missing parts from reference TRBV28 and TRBJ1-1): DVKVTQSSRYLVKRTGEKVFLECVQDMDHENMFWYRQDPGLGLRLIYFSYDVKMKEKGDIPEGYSVSREKKERFSLILESASTNQTSMYLCASTSPGGTNTEAFFGQGTRLTVV.

V and J are TRBV7-9 and TRBJ1-2; TRBD1 agrees at 7 bases. This CDR3 spans 14 amino acids. Trimming cost V 5 bases and J 7 bases; bases outside gene matches: 10. From germline, CDR1 is SEHNR and CDR2 FQNEAQ (reference sequence). This CDR3 reads CASSRAGQVLGYTF. In DNA form, the CDR3 reads TGTGCCAGCAGCCGAGCAGGACAGGTTCTTGGCTACACCTTC. Variable domain in full (rest from reference TRBV7-9 and TRBJ1-2): DTGVSQNPRHKITKRGQNVTFRCDPISEHNRLYWYRQTLGQGPEFLTYFQNEAQLEKSRLLSDRFSAERPKGSFSTLEIQRTEQGDSAMYLCASSRAGQVLGYTFGSGTRLTVV.

V and J are TRBV30 and TRBJ1-1, with D perhaps TRBD1 (5 bases). There are 14 residues in the CDR3. Germline CDR1 reads GTSNPN; CDR2 reads SVGIG (reference sequence). Trimming cost V 2 bases and J 2 bases, with 12 bases left between them. The CDR3, as DNA: TGTGCCTGGAGTAGGGGCGGTTCCAACACTGAAGCTTTCTTT. Protein: CAWSRGGSNTEAFF.

V usage is TRBV12-1 and J usage is TRBJ1-3; the D call in the table, TRBD1, was not verified against the DNA. TRBV12-1 is a pseudogene. The CDR3 length is 18 residues. CDR3 sequence (DNA): TGTGCCAGCAGCTCAAACCGCACGACACAGCTACCTGGAAACACCATATATTTT. It is translated as CASSSNRTTQLPGNTIYF.

The chain's CDR3 is CASSRALGAEASTGELFF. The CDR3 nucleotides are TGCGCCAGCAGCCGGGCTTTGGGGGCTGAGGCGAGCACCGGGGAGCTGTTTTTT. V gene TRBV5-1 combines with J gene TRBJ2-2; possibly TRBD1 for D (6 bases). Germline V gene sequence: CDR1 SGHRS, CDR2 YFSETQ. Trimming took off 4 bases at V and 4 bases at J, with 23 bases between the two ends. The CDR3 extends over 18 amino acids.

The chain links TRBV11-2 to TRBJ2-5; 9 bases match TRBD2. The germline gives CDR1 SGHAT, CDR2 FQNNGV. The trim removed 0 bases at V and 5 bases at J, leaving 7 bases unmatched. The CDR3 covers 16 residues. CDR3 in DNA: TGTGCCAGCAGCTTAGACGGCGGGGGGGGTTGGGAGACCCAGTACTTC. It is translated as CASSLDGGGGWETQYF. The variable domain in full, with the rest retrieved from reference TRBV11-2 and TRBJ2-5, is EAGVAQSPRYKIIEKRQSVAFWCNPISGHATLYWYQQILGQGPKLLIQFQNNGVVDDSQLPKDRFSAERLKGVDSTLKIQPAKLEDSAVYLCASSLDGGGGWETQYFGPGTRLLVL.

This chain joins TRBV27 and TRBJ1-4; weak D call: TRBD1 (5 bases). The germline V and J ends were trimmed by 8 bases and 10 bases, with 20 bases remaining between them. Germline values: CDR1 MNHEY, CDR2 SMNVEV (reference sequence). This CDR3 has 14 amino acids. This chain's CDR3 is CASSKGQDRAKLFF. CDR3 nucleotides: TGTGCCAGCTCTAAGGGGCAGGATAGGGCAAAACTGTTTTTT.

This clone was seen only once. V usage is TRBV19 and J usage is TRBJ2-7; a possible D gene is TRBD2 (6 bases). The germline V and J ends were trimmed by 5 bases and 0 bases, with 17 bases remaining between them. The CDR3 consists of 16 residues. Germline V gene lookup returns CDR1 LNHDA and CDR2 SQIVND (reference sequence). The DNA of the CDR3 is TGTGCCAGTAGTGGGCGTCTAGCGACTGACTCCTACGAGCAGTACTTC. Encoded protein: CASSGRLATDSYEQYF.

The chain joins TRBV18 to TRBJ2-5; maybe TRBD2 (5 bases). The germline V gene has CDR1 KGHSH and CDR2 LQKENI. Trimming left V 3 bases short and J 2 bases short, with 28 bases between. This CDR3 region has 20 residues. The CDR3 protein is CASSPFSPLTQRSSQETQYF. The CDR3 bases are TGTGCCAGCTCACCTTTTTCACCCCTAACCCAGCGGAGTTCACAAGAGACCCAGTACTTC.

This clone showed up just once. V gene TRBV2 combines with J gene TRBJ1-3; the match to TRBD1 covers 10 bases. Germline V gene data show CDR1 as SNHLY and CDR2 as FYNNEI. The CDR3 is made up of 17 amino acids. V lost 6 bases, J lost 0 bases, and 8 bases stayed unmatched. This CDR3 reads CASRRDRGSHSGNTIYF. The CDR3 DNA reads TGTGCCAGCAGGCGGGACAGGGGTTCCCACTCTGGAAACACCATATATTTT.

The CDR3 DNA is TGTGCCAGCAGTGAGGAAACTTTAGGGCGGACTAGCACAGATACGCAGTATTTT. Translating gives CASSEETLGRTSTDTQYF. The V call is TRBV25-1, the J call TRBJ2-3; maybe TRBD2 (5 bases). From germline, CDR1 is MGHDK and CDR2 SYGVNS. The CDR3 runs to 18 residues. V lost 3 bases, J lost 0 bases, and 19 bases lay in between.

The rearrangement links TRBV7-8 to TRBJ2-2; D uncertain. The CDR3 consists of 17 residues. With 2 bases removed from V and 6 bases from J, the gap between germline ends came to 19 bases. Germline-derived CDR1 and CDR2 are SGHVS and FQNEAQ. CDR3 region: CASSLPTTPWLSGELFF. The CDR3 DNA reads as TGTGCCAGCAGCTTACCTACGACACCTTGGTTGTCCGGGGAGCTGTTTTTT.

The V call is TRBV9, the J call TRBJ2-7; D gene unclear. Trimming left V 0 bases short and J 11 bases short, with 18 bases between. CDR1 and CDR2 (germline): SGDLS, YYNGEE. The CDR3 has 14 residues. CDR3 sequence: CASSVEAAPGPKYF. Written as DNA, the CDR3 is TGTGCCAGCAGCGTAGAAGCAGCCCCGGGTCCAAAGTACTTC.

J is TRBJ1-1 and V is TRBV7-9, with a tentative D call TRBD1 (6 bases). The CDR3 has 13 amino acids. Germline V gene sequence: CDR1 SEHNR, CDR2 FQNEAQ (reference sequence). V was pared by 8 bases and J by 3 bases, with 13 bases between. The CDR3, as DNA: TGTGCCAGCCCGGACAGACTGGACACTGAAGCTTTCTTT. As protein: CASPDRLDTEAFF.

The chain recombines TRBV7-9 with TRBJ2-2, with D maybe TRBD2 (5 bases). The CDR3 covers 14 residues. Deletions cut 10 bases from V and 0 bases from J, with 12 bases between. Germline loops: CDR1 SEHNR, CDR2 FQNEAQ (reference sequence). This CDR3 reads CATKERSNTGELFF. In DNA form, the CDR3 reads TGTGCCACCAAGGAGCGGTCGAACACCGGGGAGCTGTTTTTT.

This clone appeared a few times. The J gene is TRBJ2-7, the V gene TRBV5-6; TRBD1 matches 7 bases. J was trimmed by 2 bases and V by 0 bases; bases with no gene match: 2. Per the germline V gene, CDR1 is SGHDT and CDR2 is YYEEEE. The CDR3 consists of 14 residues. The chain's CDR3 is CASSLVGQTYEQYF. DNA of the CDR3: TGTGCCAGCAGCTTGGTGGGACAGACCTACGAGCAGTACTTC.

The chain has TRBV11-2 and TRBJ2-5, with D possibly TRBD1 on 6 matching bases. The CDR3 runs to 15 residues. Germline V gene data show CDR1 as SGHAT and CDR2 as FQNNGV. Trimming pared 1 base from V and 4 bases from J, leaving 13 bases between. The CDR3 DNA reads as TGTGCCAGCAGCTTAGTTAGGCAGGGGCGAGAGACCCAGTACTTC. Translation: CASSLVRQGRETQYF.

This chain links TRBV30 with TRBJ1-2, with D possibly being TRBD1 (6 bases). V was clipped by 3 bases and J by 5 bases, with 25 bases between them. This CDR3 contains 17 residues. Germline V gene lookup returns CDR1 GTSNPN and CDR2 SVGIG (reference sequence). The CDR3 DNA is TGTGCCTGGAGGGGAATCAGTGGGGGCTCACTCGGGTATGGCTACACCTTC. This sequence encodes CAWRGISGGSLGYGYTF.

By share of the sample, this clone is medium-sized. This chain links TRBV7-3 with TRBJ2-2; 11 positions match TRBD2. Germline V CDR1 and CDR2: SGHTA, FQGTGA. Trimming removed 2 bases from V and 3 bases from J; junction bases left unmatched: 5. The CDR3 is 17 residues long. In DNA form, the CDR3 reads TGTGCCAGCAGCTTAGGGCTAGCGGGAGGCTACACCGGGGAGCTGTTTTTT. Translated: CASSLGLAGGYTGELFF.

As regards this clone: The junction and the germline gene differ at one end; a read error may be behind it. The V call is TRBV15, the J call TRBJ2-2; TRBD2 matches 9 bases. CDR3 length equals 18 residues. Germline V gives CDR1 LNHNV, CDR2 YYDKDF (reference sequence). This chain's CDR3 is CATSRGTRASGNAGELFF. In nucleotides, the CDR3 is TGTGCCACCAGCAGAGGAACAAGGGCTAGCGGGAACGCCGGGGAGCTGTTTTTT.

The chain couples TRBV11-3 to TRBJ2-3; 7 bases fit TRBD1. CDR1 is SGHNT and CDR2 is YENEEA in the germline V gene. The CDR3 has 16 amino acids. Unmatched junction bases numbered 7, after V lost 4 bases and J lost 0 bases. CDR3 sequence: CASSSGQEPSTDTQYF. The CDR3 bases are TGTGCCAGCAGCTCCGGACAGGAGCCTAGCACAGATACGCAGTATTTT.

The genes are TRBV18 and TRBJ2-1; 12 nucleotides agree with TRBD2. The junction had 5 bases not matched to a gene; V was cut back by 5 bases and J by 3 bases. The CDR3 covers 16 residues. Germline CDR1 and CDR2: KGHSH and LQKENI. For the CDR3, the DNA is TGTGCCAGCTCATATCTAGCGGGGGGGCGCTACAATGAGCAGTTCTTC. It specifies CASSYLAGGRYNEQFF.

CDR3 bases: TGTGCCAGCAGTGTGACAGACGGAAACACCATATATTTT. It encodes CASSVTDGNTIYF. V is TRBV6-1 and J is TRBJ1-3, with D maybe TRBD1 (5 bases). V lost 4 bases to trimming and J lost 4 bases, with 8 bases between them. CDR1 and CDR2 from the germline V gene are MNHNS and SASEGT. The CDR3 totals 13 residues.